Below are 32 T cell receptor beta chains sequenced from a single sample in a study of CD8 T cells in ankylosing spondylitis. Points from the study as a whole: A motif in TCR beta, a set of 8 or 9 highly homologous variants, appeared characteristic of ankylosing spondylitis blood.

One entry per CDR3 protein, called by TCRdb with MiXCR from the 5' RACE reads. The data show 400,000 to 450,000 distinct CDR3 sequences, with 15% to 20% seen just once and about 0.94% held by the top ten. Their antigens are not known. The sample consisted of blood, either unsorted or a sorted T cell fraction (not recorded which). All receptors come from a male donor with ankylosing spondylitis.

J is TRBJ2-7 and V is TRBV24-1; tentative D call: TRBD1 (6 bases). The CDR3 is made up of 13 amino acids. CDR1 is KGHDR and CDR2 is SFDVKD in the germline V gene. V was pared by 4 bases and J by 4 bases, with 10 bases between. CDR3 amino acids: CATSESDRYEQYF. CDR3 nucleotide sequence: TGTGCCACCAGTGAGTCTGACAGGTACGAGCAGTACTTC.

This rearrangement joins TRBV30 to TRBJ1-3; no clear D. V shed 2 bases and J shed 7 bases, with 9 bases lying between them. Germline V gene sequence: CDR1 GTSNPN, CDR2 SVGIG (reference sequence). The CDR3 length is 12 residues. The CDR3 is CAWSPSGNTIYF. The CDR3 nucleotides are TGTGCCTGGAGTCCGAGCGGGAACACCATATATTTT.

This clonotype was seen a handful of times. The CDR3 is CASSSTGGRGMNTEAFF. CDR3 coding DNA: TGCGCCAGCAGCTCGACCGGGGGCAGGGGAATGAACACTGAAGCTTTCTTT. The chain links TRBV5-1 to TRBJ1-1; tentative D call: TRBD1 (6 bases). The germline gives CDR1 SGHRS, CDR2 YFSETQ. This CDR3 spans 17 amino acids. The ends were cut back, 3 bases at V and 0 bases at J, with 18 bases in the middle.

This clonotype was counted between two and nine times. The V and J genes are TRBV18 and TRBJ1-1; D is possibly TRBD1 (6 bases). V was trimmed by 1 base and J by 0 bases, leaving 12 bases between them. CDR3 length: 16 amino acids. The germline CDR1 and CDR2 sequences are KGHSH and LQKENI. CDR3 region: CASSPLGQPMNTEAFF. The CDR3 DNA is TGTGCCAGCTCACCACTCGGACAGCCCATGAACACTGAAGCTTTCTTT. The full variable domain, its missing parts supplied by reference TRBV18 and TRBJ1-1, is NAGVMQNPRHLVRRRGQEARLRCSPMKGHSHVYWYRQLPEEGLKFMVYLQKENIIDESGMPKERFSAEFPKEGPSILRIQQVVRGDSAAYFCASSPLGQPMNTEAFFGQGTRLTVV.

This clonotype was observed many times. V is TRBV5-1 and J is TRBJ1-1; D is undetermined. The germline V and J ends were trimmed by 1 base and 1 base, with 8 bases remaining between them. This CDR3 has 14 amino acids. CDR1 and CDR2 (germline): SGHRS, YFSETQ. The CDR3 here is CASSLRAENTEAFF. Here the CDR3 DNA reads TGCGCCAGCAGCTTGAGGGCGGAGAACACTGAAGCTTTCTTT.

The CDR3 loop reads CAIDKGTSLYEQYF. CDR3 in DNA: TGCGCCATCGATAAGGGGACTAGTCTCTACGAGCAGTACTTC. The rearrangement uses TRBV5-1 and TRBJ2-7; 8 nucleotides match TRBD2. The CDR3 totals 14 residues. The germline CDR1 and CDR2 sequences are SGHRS and YFSETQ. J lost 3 bases, V lost 9 bases, and 11 bases had no gene match. Based on the CDR3 plus reference TRBV5-1 and TRBJ2-7, the full variable domain is KAGVTQTPRYLIKTRGQQVTLSCSPISGHRSVSWYQQTPGQGLQFLFEYFSETQRNKGNFPGRFSGRQFSNSRSEMNVSTLELGDSALYLCAIDKGTSLYEQYFGPGTRLTVT.

This clonotype was counted once. The J gene is TRBJ1-5, the V gene TRBV2, with D possibly TRBD1 on 5 matching bases. V was clipped by 6 bases and J by 0 bases, with 12 bases between them. This CDR3 spans 15 amino acids. The germline gives CDR1 SNHLY, CDR2 FYNNEI. In DNA form, the CDR3 reads TGTGCCAGCAGGAAAGGACAAAATAGCAATCAGCCCCAGCATTTT. The encoded protein is CASRKGQNSNQPQHF.

This clonotype has just a few counts. The V and J genes are TRBV7-2 and TRBJ2-1; the match to TRBD2 covers 8 bases. The J segment lost 10 bases and the V segment lost 0 bases, leaving 5 bases of the junction unmatched. This CDR3 comprises 14 residues. The V gene's germline CDR1 is SGHTA and CDR2 FQGNSA. DNA for the CDR3: TGTGCCAGCAGCTTAGCCAGCGGGGGCCGGGAGCAGTTCTTC. Encoded protein: CASSLASGGREQFF.

The chain employs TRBV5-1 and TRBJ2-7, with 7 bases identical to TRBD2. V trimming: 3 bases; J trimming: 0 bases; junction bases outside the gene matches: 6. Germline V CDR1 and CDR2: SGHRS, YFSETQ. The CDR3 totals 15 residues. In DNA form, the CDR3 reads TGCGCCAGCAGCTCTTCCCCGGGGGGCTCCTACGAGCAGTACTTC. This codes for CASSSSPGGSYEQYF.

This clonotype has a count of ten or more. The junction does not match germline at one end; this may be a read error. CDR3 in DNA: TGCGCCAGCAGCCCCGGGAGGGGCACAGATACGCAGTATTTT. Amino acids: CASSPGRGTDTQYF. The chain links TRBV3-1 to TRBJ2-3, with TRBD2 matching 8 bases. The germline V gene encodes CDR1 LGHDT and CDR2 YNNKEL (reference sequence). The CDR3 totals 14 residues.

The rearrangement uses TRBV9 and TRBJ2-2; the match to TRBD2 covers 7 bases. There are 15 residues in the CDR3. Per the germline V gene, CDR1 is SGDLS and CDR2 is YYNGEE. V shed 7 bases, J shed 2 bases, and the junction held 8 bases outside the gene matches. For the CDR3, the DNA is TGTGCCAGCGGTCGGGGGGATACAAACACCGGGGAGCTGTTTTTT. This codes for CASGRGDTNTGELFF.

The chain links TRBV20-1 to TRBJ1-1; no clear D gene. V lost 4 bases and J 1 base, leaving 7 bases between the germline ends. This CDR3 contains 12 residues. In germline, CDR1 is DFQATT, CDR2 SNEGSKA (reference sequence). As DNA, the CDR3 is TGCAGTGCTAAATCACCGAACACTGAAGCTTTCTTT. Amino acid sequence: CSAKSPNTEAFF.

The chain carries TRBV7-3 and TRBJ2-2; perhaps D is TRBD1 or TRBD2 (5 bases each). Germline V gene sequence: CDR1 SGHTA, CDR2 FQGTGA. The CDR3 is 15 amino acids. Trimming left V 4 bases short and J 0 bases short, with 9 bases between. In DNA, the CDR3 is TGTGCCAGCAGCTACGTGGGGGCGAACACCGGGGAGCTGTTTTTT. Protein: CASSYVGANTGELFF. Using reference TRBV7-3 and TRBJ2-2 for the parts outside the CDR3, the full variable domain is GAGVSQTPSNKVTEKGKYVELRCDPISGHTALYWYRQSLGQGPEFLIYFQGTGAADDSGLPNDRFFAVRPEGSVSTLKIQRTERGDSAVYLCASSYVGANTGELFFGEGSRLTVL.

This clonotype has a handful of counts. This chain links TRBV3-1 with TRBJ2-2, with D tentatively TRBD2 (5 bases). CDR1 and CDR2 (germline): LGHDT, YNNKEL (reference sequence). CDR3 size: 15 residues. Trimming removed 2 bases from V and 6 bases from J, with 13 bases in between. The CDR3 loop reads CASSQSWTSPGELFF. The DNA for the CDR3 is TGTGCCAGCAGCCAAAGCTGGACTTCCCCCGGGGAGCTGTTTTTT.

This clonotype was observed a few times. This chain joins TRBV27 and TRBJ2-7; 11 bases map to TRBD2. Germline lookup yields CDR1 MNHEY and CDR2 SMNVEV (reference sequence). The CDR3 spans 16 residues. The ends lost 2 bases at V and 3 bases at J; junction bases unmatched: 6. The chain's CDR3 is CASSLKGTSGHYEQYF. The DNA for the CDR3 is TGTGCCAGCAGTTTAAAAGGGACTAGCGGACACTACGAGCAGTACTTC.

In DNA, the CDR3 is TGCGCCAGCAGCTCCAAAAGCGGGACAGGGGTGCGTGGCTACACCTTC. Translated, it gives CASSSKSGTGVRGYTF. The V and J genes are TRBV5-1 and TRBJ1-2; the match to TRBD1 covers 10 bases. Germline V gene data show CDR1 as SGHRS and CDR2 as YFSETQ. This CDR3 is built from 16 residues. With V trimmed by 3 bases and J by 7 bases, 12 bases remained unmatched.

The V and J genes are TRBV27 and TRBJ2-1; 9 positions match TRBD1. The germline V gene encodes CDR1 MNHEY and CDR2 SMNVEV (reference sequence). The V segment lost 5 bases and the J segment 6 bases; nucleotides outside the gene matches: 11. This CDR3 region has 16 residues. The CDR3 sequence is CASSPHRDRAFNEQFF. The CDR3 DNA is TGTGCCAGCAGTCCTCACCGGGACAGGGCGTTCAATGAGCAGTTCTTC.

The chain uses TRBV12-3 or TRBV12-4 and TRBJ1-1, with 10 bases matching TRBD1. This CDR3 spans 17 amino acids. After removal of 4 bases from V and 1 base from J, the junction contained 9 bases not matched to a gene. The CDR3 loop is CASSSSDRGVSNTEAFF. CDR3 coding DNA: TGTGCCAGCAGTTCCTCGGACAGGGGGGTCTCGAACACTGAAGCTTTCTTT.

This clonotype was counted only a few times. The chain has TRBV9 and TRBJ2-7; 13 positions agree with TRBD2. From germline, CDR1 is SGDLS and CDR2 YYNGEE. V dropped 3 bases and J dropped 7; count of bases not matched to a gene: 1. CDR3 size: 13 residues. Here the CDR3 reads CASSGGLAGEQYF. The DNA for the CDR3 is TGTGCCAGCAGCGGGGGACTAGCGGGAGAGCAGTACTTC.

The CDR3 is CASSYSGQGASEAFF. DNA of the CDR3: TGTGCCAGCAGTTACTCGGGGCAGGGGGCGTCTGAAGCTTTCTTT. The chain carries TRBV6-5 and TRBJ1-1, with TRBD1 identical over 8 bases. Germline values: CDR1 MNHEY, CDR2 SVGAGI. This CDR3 spans 15 amino acids. V dropped 0 bases and J dropped 6; count of bases not matched to a gene: 6.

V and J are TRBV3-1 and TRBJ2-5; tentative D call: TRBD2 (6 bases). Germline V gene data show CDR1 as LGHDT and CDR2 as YNNKEL (reference sequence). This CDR3 is 14 amino acids long. Trimming cost V 0 bases and J 5 bases, with 10 bases left between them. The CDR3 bases are TGTGCCAGCAGCCAAGAGACTAGGAGGGAGACCCAGTACTTC. Its protein product is CASSQETRRETQYF.

V and J are TRBV11-2 and TRBJ2-1, with D uncertain. CDR3 length: 13 amino acids. Trimming stripped 6 bases from V and 12 bases from J, with 18 bases between. Germline CDR1 SGHAT, CDR2 FQNNGV. The DNA of the CDR3 is TGTGCCAGCAGGCCAGCCGGGCAATGGGGGCAGTTCTTC. Translating gives CASRPAGQWGQFF.

The chain has TRBV7-2 and TRBJ1-3, with D unresolved. The CDR3 spans 15 residues. Germline assignment: CDR1 SGHTA and CDR2 FQGNSA. Trimming took off 3 bases at V and 1 base at J, with 10 bases between the two ends. This CDR3 reads CASSFYAGSGNTIYF. DNA for the CDR3: TGTGCCAGCAGCTTTTATGCGGGTTCTGGAAACACCATATATTTT. The entire variable domain, with the rest obtained from reference TRBV7-2 and TRBJ1-3, is as follows: GAGVSQSPSNKVTEKGKDVELRCDPISGHTALYWYRQSLGQGLEFLIYFQGNSAPDKSGLPSDRFSAERTGGSVSTLTIQRTQQEDSAVYLCASSFYAGSGNTIYFGEGSWLTVV.

The V call is TRBV12-3 or TRBV12-4, the J call TRBJ2-7; 7 positions agree with TRBD2. The CDR3 covers 13 residues. Trimming at V came to 8 bases and at J to 7 bases, leaving 11 bases not matched to a gene. CDR3 region: CASGRARVGEQYF. CDR3 DNA sequence: TGTGCCAGCGGGAGGGCGCGGGTAGGGGAGCAGTACTTC.

This clonotype has a count of ten or more. The rearrangement links TRBV29-1 to TRBJ2-1, with no clear D. Germline CDR1 is SQVTM and CDR2 is ANQGSEA. This CDR3 contains 15 residues. Trimming shortened V by 2 bases and J by 0 bases, and 11 bases separated the two germline ends. The CDR3 DNA reads TGCAGCGTTGAACCAGTCCCGAGCTCCTACAATGAGCAGTTCTTC. Amino acids: CSVEPVPSSYNEQFF.

This chain links TRBV10-3 with TRBJ1-2; D gene uncertain. The CDR3 covers 12 residues. From germline, CDR1 is ENHRY and CDR2 SYGVKD. V lost 2 bases and J 6 bases, leaving 7 bases between the germline ends. CDR3 residues: CAISEMADGYTF. CDR3 DNA: TGTGCCATCAGTGAGATGGCGGATGGCTACACCTTC.

V usage is TRBV20-1 and J usage is TRBJ2-5, with 14 bases aligning to TRBD2. The CDR3 sequence is 15 residues long. V shed 4 bases, J shed 4 bases, and the junction held 5 bases outside the gene matches. Germline CDR1 is DFQATT and CDR2 is SNEGSKA (reference sequence). This CDR3 is CSAKRLAGGIETQYF. In DNA form, the CDR3 reads TGCAGTGCTAAAAGACTAGCGGGGGGGATAGAGACCCAGTACTTC.

This clonotype was seen ten or more times. For the CDR3, the DNA is TGTGCCACCAGCAGACTCCGGGACGGTTATGGCTACACCTTC. It encodes CATSRLRDGYGYTF. This chain uses TRBV15 with TRBJ1-2; TRBD1 might be the D (5 bases). This CDR3 contains 14 residues. Per the germline V gene, CDR1 is LNHNV and CDR2 is YYDKDF (reference sequence). V dropped 2 bases and J dropped 5 bases, with 12 bases sitting between them.

This clonotype showed up just a few times. The gene calls are TRBV7-9 and TRBJ2-2; 9 positions match TRBD1. CDR1 is SEHNR and CDR2 is FQNEAQ in the germline V gene (reference sequence). The CDR3 runs to 16 residues. The V and J ends lost 7 bases and 5 bases, in that order; junction bases with no gene match: 11. This CDR3 is CASTPSGQGGTGELFF. The CDR3 DNA reads as TGTGCCAGCACCCCGTCGGGACAGGGCGGAACCGGGGAGCTGTTTTTT.

This clonotype was counted between two and nine times. The chain links TRBV6-5 to TRBJ1-1, with D tentatively TRBD1 (5 bases). Looked up from germline, CDR1 is MNHEY and CDR2 is SVGAGI. The V and J ends lost 0 bases and 3 bases respectively, with 11 bases between them. The CDR3 extends over 15 amino acids. The CDR3, as DNA: TGTGCCAGCAGTTACTCTGGGCAGGGTTACACTGAAGCTTTCTTT. This gives the protein CASSYSGQGYTEAFF.

V usage is TRBV12-3 or TRBV12-4 and J usage is TRBJ1-2; no clear D. The germline V and J ends were trimmed by 3 bases and 8 bases, with 13 bases remaining between them. CDR3 length: 13 amino acids. The CDR3 DNA is TGTGCCAGCAGTTTGAAGTTGGGCGCAGGCTACACCTTC. Residues: CASSLKLGAGYTF.

This chain connects TRBV11-1 to TRBJ2-3, with D uncertain. The germline V and J ends were trimmed by 5 bases and 2 bases, with 14 bases remaining between them. CDR1 SGHAT and CDR2 FQDESV come from the germline V gene (reference sequence). CDR3 length equals 15 residues. CDR3 loop: CASSQLSTLTDTQYF. CDR3 sequence (DNA): TGTGCCAGCAGCCAACTGAGTACCCTCACAGATACGCAGTATTTT.